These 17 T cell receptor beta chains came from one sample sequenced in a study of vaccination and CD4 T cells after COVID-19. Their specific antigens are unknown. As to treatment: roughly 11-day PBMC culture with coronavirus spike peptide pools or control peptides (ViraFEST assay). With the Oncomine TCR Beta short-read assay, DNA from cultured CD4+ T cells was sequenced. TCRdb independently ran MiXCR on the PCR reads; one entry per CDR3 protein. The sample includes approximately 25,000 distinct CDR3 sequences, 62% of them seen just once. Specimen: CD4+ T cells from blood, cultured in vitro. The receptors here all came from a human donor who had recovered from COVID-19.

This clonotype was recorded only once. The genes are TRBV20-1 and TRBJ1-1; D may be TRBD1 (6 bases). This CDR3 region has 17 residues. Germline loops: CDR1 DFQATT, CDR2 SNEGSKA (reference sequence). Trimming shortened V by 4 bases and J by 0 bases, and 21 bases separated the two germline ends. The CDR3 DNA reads TGCAGTGCTAAGAATGGACAGTTTGGCTACATGAACACTGAAGCTTTCTTT. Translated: CSAKNGQFGYMNTEAFF.

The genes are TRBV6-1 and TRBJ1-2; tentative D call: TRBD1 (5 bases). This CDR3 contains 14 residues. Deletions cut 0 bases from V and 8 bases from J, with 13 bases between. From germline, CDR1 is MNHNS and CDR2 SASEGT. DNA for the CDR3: TGTGCCAGCAGTGAAGCGCCTGGGGCGGAAGGCTACACCTTC. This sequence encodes CASSEAPGAEGYTF.

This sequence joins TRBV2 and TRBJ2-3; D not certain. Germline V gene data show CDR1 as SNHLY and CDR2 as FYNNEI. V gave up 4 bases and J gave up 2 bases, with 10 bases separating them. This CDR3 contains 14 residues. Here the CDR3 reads CASSGILPTDTQYF. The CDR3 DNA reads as TGTGCCAGCAGTGGCATCCTACCCACAGATACGCAGTATTTT.

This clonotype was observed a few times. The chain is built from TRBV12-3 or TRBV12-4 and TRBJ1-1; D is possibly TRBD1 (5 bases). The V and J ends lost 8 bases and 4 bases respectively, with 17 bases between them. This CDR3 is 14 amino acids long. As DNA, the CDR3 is TGTGCCAGCGGCCGGGGTAGGAGGGGCACTGAAGCTTTCTTT. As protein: CASGRGRRGTEAFF.

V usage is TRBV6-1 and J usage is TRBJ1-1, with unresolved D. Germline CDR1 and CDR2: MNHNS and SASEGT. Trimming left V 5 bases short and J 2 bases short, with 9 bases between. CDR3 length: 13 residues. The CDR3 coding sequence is TGTGCCAGCAGTAGTTCTATAAACACTGAAGCTTTCTTT. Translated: CASSSSINTEAFF.

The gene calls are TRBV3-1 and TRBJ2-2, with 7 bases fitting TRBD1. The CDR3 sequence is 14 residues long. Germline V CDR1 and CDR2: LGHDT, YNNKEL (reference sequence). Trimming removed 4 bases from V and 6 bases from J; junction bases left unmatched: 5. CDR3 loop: CASSPQTGSGELFF. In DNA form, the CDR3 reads TGTGCCAGCAGCCCACAGACAGGGTCCGGGGAGCTGTTTTTT.

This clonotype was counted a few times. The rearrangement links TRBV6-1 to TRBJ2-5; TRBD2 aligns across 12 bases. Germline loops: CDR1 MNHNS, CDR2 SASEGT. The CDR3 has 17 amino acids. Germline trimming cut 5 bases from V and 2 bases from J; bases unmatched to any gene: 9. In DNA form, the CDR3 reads TGTGCCAGCAGTCCCCGTCGGACTAGCGGGGTACAAGAGACCCAGTACTTC. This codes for CASSPRRTSGVQETQYF.

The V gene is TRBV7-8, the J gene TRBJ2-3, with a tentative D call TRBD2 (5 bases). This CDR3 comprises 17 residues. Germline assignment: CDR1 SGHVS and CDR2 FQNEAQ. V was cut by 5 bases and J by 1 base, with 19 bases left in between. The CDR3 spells CASSQALLASRTDTQYF. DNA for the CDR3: TGTGCCAGCAGCCAGGCACTTTTAGCGTCCCGCACAGATACGCAGTATTTT.

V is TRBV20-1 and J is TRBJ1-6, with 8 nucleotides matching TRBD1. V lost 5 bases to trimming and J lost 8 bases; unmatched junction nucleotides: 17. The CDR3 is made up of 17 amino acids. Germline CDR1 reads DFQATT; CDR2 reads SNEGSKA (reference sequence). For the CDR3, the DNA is TGCAGTGCTCCGAGACGAGGACAGGGTCTGTATGATTCACCCCTCCACTTT. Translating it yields CSAPRRGQGLYDSPLHF.

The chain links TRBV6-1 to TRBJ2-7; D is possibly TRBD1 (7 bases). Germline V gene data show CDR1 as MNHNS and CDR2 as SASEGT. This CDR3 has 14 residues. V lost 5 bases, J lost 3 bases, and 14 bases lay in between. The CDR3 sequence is CASSPRRDSYEQYF. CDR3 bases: TGTGCCAGCAGTCCCAGGCGGGACAGCTACGAGCAGTACTTC.

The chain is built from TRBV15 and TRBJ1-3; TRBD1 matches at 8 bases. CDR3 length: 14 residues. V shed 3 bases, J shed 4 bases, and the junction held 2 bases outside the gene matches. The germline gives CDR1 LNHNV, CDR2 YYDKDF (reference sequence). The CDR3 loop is CATSRTGAGNTIYF. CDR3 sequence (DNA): TGTGCCACCAGCAGGACAGGGGCCGGAAACACCATATATTTT.

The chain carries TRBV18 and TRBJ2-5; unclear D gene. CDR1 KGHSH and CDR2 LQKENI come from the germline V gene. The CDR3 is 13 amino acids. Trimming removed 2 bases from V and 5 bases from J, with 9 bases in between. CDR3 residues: CASSPLESETQYF. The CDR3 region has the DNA TGTGCCAGCTCACCATTGGAGTCCGAGACCCAGTACTTC.

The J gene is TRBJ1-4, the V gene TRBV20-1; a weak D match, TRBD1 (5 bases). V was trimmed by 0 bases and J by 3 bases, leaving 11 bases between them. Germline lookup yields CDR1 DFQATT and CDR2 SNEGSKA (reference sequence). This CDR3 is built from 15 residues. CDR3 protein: CSARDLGGANEKLFF. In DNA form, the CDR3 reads TGCAGTGCTAGAGATCTCGGGGGGGCTAATGAAAAACTGTTTTTT.

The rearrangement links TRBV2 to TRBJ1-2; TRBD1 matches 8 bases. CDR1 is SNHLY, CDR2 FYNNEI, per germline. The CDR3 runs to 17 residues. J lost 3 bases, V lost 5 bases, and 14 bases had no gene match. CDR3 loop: CASSRRTGPLRDYGYTF. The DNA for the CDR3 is TGTGCCAGCAGTCGACGGACAGGGCCCCTACGGGACTATGGCTACACCTTC. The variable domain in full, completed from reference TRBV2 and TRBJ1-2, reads EPEVTQTPSHQVTQMGQEVILRCVPISNHLYFYWYRQILGQKVEFLVSFYNNEISEKSEIFDDQFSVERPDGSNFTLKIRSTKLEDSAMYFCASSRRTGPLRDYGYTFGSGTRLTVV.

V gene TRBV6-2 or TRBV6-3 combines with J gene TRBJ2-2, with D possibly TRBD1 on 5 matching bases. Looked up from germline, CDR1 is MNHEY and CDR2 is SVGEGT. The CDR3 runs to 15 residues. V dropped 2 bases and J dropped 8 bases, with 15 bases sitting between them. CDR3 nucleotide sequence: TGTGCCAGCAGTTACCACGCCTTGGCAGGGGGGGAGCTGTTTTTT. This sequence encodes CASSYHALAGGELFF.

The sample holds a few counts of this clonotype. CDR3 protein: CSARYPGSYYGYTF. The CDR3 region has the DNA TGCAGTGCTAGATATCCAGGGTCCTACTATGGCTACACCTTC. This chain joins TRBV20-1 and TRBJ1-2; D may be TRBD1 (5 bases). V shed 2 bases and J shed 3 bases, with 13 bases lying between them. The length of the CDR3 is 14 residues. In germline, CDR1 is DFQATT, CDR2 SNEGSKA (reference sequence).

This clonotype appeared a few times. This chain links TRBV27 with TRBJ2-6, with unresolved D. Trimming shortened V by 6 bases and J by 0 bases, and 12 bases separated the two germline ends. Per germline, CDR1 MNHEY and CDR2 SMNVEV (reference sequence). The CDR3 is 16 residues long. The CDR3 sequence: CASSPGRFSGANVLTF. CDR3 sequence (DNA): TGTGCCAGCAGCCCCGGGCGGTTCTCTGGGGCCAACGTCCTGACTTTC.